This TCR beta chain came from a study of T cell responses to AZD1222 COVID-19 vaccine. Study-level background: Second doses at about 4 or about 12 weeks were pooled. Study observations and caveats: In a largely white British group with more females than males, clonal diversity was possibly underestimated. Among AZD1222 vaccinees, only 5 to 7 were seropositive at baseline. Spike-specific TCR repertoires showed rising breadth and depth after two AZD1222 doses.

This clone was seen once. Antigen: not known. Method: immunoSEQ multiplex PCR; TCRdb's copy keeps in-frame clones and lacks some. The sample has some 130,000 clones; approximately 93% are singletons. The CDR3 length is 17 residues. V was pared by 1 base and J by 3 bases, with 8 bases of the junction left unmatched. Germline loops: CDR1 SGHRS, CDR2 YFSETQ. The material was peripheral blood, obtained on day 0 of AZD1222 vaccination. The origin of this receptor is an adult in good health. The chain employs TRBV5-1 and TRBJ2-1, with 9 bases matching TRBD2. The CDR3 sequence is CASSLKSQREVYNEQFF. CDR3 DNA sequence: TGCGCCAGCAGCTTGAAGAGCCAGCGGGAGGTCTACAATGAGCAGTTCTTC.